This T cell receptor (beta chain) was captured in a study of blood T cell repertoires in COVID-19. Turning to the study itself: COVID-19 samples collected from the United States, Italy and Spain covered acute and convalescent phases. The analysed material was cDNA or gDNA that came from T cells, B-cell-depleted T cells, or PBMCs.

Original methodology: Cell counts per sample came from amplifying reference gene primers. Generated by immunoSEQ multiplex PCR, the TCRdb table keeps only in-frame clones and is missing some. D and trimming were read from the DNA, whereas the V and J calls and clone size are those reported in that table. The repertoire holds about 240,000 clones, with 85% as singletons. Sequencing was performed on peripheral blood. The receptor's source is a woman aged 60-70 years with active or convalescent COVID-19.

The CDR3: CASTRGRIYNEQFF. In DNA form, the CDR3 reads TGTGCCAGCACCCGCGGGAGAATCTACAATGAGCAGTTCTTC. The chain is built from TRBV2 and TRBJ2-1, with 7 bases identical to TRBD2. With V trimmed by 7 bases and J by 3 bases, 6 bases remained unmatched. The germline CDR1 and CDR2 sequences are SNHLY and FYNNEI. The CDR3 sequence is 14 residues long.